The following is a T cell receptor (beta chain) sequence with its context. Its antigen is not known. Additional DNA sequences in this sample encode the identical CDR3. CDR3 length: 14 amino acids. Germline CDR1 reads SGHVS; CDR2 reads FQNEAQ. Trimming left V 1 base short and J 2 bases short, with 6 bases between. The data derive from a study of shared clonotypes between healthy human individuals. The study, taken as a whole, reports: When naive CD4 clonotypes were compared across a handful of donors, around 5% were shared. Larger estimated richness was generally seen in naive subsets than in memory subsets. Non-shared clonotypes displayed generation probabilities falling below those of clonotypes present in all four donors.

TCRdb's copy holds only in-frame clones and misses some; the assay was immunoSEQ multiplex PCR. The table lists a few million clones, 90% to 97% of them singletons, with roughly 0.13% in the top ten. The authors divided CD4+ cells into CD45RA+ naive and CD45RA-negative memory subsets. Specimen: naive CD4+ T cells sorted from blood. Subset: CD45RA+ positively selected. The clonotype was recovered from a man in his late teens or twenties in good health. The chain carries TRBV7-8 and TRBJ1-5; the D gene is possibly TRBD1 (5 bases). CDR3 residues: CASSLVGGNQPQHF. In DNA form, the CDR3 reads TGTGCCAGCAGCTTAGTAGGGGGCAATCAGCCCCAGCATTTT.